The 3 T cell receptor beta chains reported below all come from one sample, sequenced in a study of cytomegalovirus exposure and HLA in healthy donors. PCR primers comprised 60 Vbeta and 13 Jbeta primers. TCRdb's table, derived via immunoSEQ multiplex PCR, lists solely in-frame clones and lacks some. The sample consists of fewer than 250,000 clones, 79% of them appearing once. Specimen: PBMCs. These receptors were collected from a male donor in good health and CMV-seropositive.

The table lists this clone with a few counts. V and J are TRBV13 and TRBJ1-1; perhaps TRBD1 as D (6 bases). Trimming pared 5 bases from V and 4 bases from J, leaving 11 bases between. The CDR3 contains 13 residues. CDR1 PRHDT and CDR2 FYEKMQ come from the germline V gene (reference sequence). The CDR3 spells CASSPRGGTEAFF. DNA of the CDR3: TGTGCCAGCAGCCCAAGGGGGGGCACTGAAGCTTTCTTT.

This chain uses TRBV19 with TRBJ1-5; 8 nucleotides line up with TRBD1. V was clipped by 3 bases and J by 2 bases; unmatched bases: 18. CDR3 length equals 20 residues. Germline loops: CDR1 LNHDA, CDR2 SQIVND (reference sequence). The CDR3 region is CASSIFFLTSGGAGNQPQHF. The DNA for the CDR3 is TGTGCCAGTAGTATTTTTTTTCTTACCTCAGGGGGCGCGGGCAATCAGCCCCAGCATTTT.

The J gene is TRBJ2-5, the V gene TRBV27, with TRBD2 identical over 8 bases. The J call may be wrong; the DNA end is better matched by TRBJ2-7. The germline V gene has CDR1 MNHEY and CDR2 SMNVEV (reference sequence). This CDR3 is 16 amino acids long. This chain's CDR3 is CASTSRGGPGSYEQYF. The CDR3 region has the DNA TGTGCCAGCACTTCCCGGGGGGGACCCGGCTCCTACGAGCAGTACTTC.